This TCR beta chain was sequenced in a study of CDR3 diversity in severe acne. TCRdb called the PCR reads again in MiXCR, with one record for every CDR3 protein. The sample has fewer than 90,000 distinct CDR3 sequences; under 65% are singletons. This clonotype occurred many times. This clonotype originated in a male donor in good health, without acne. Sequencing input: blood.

The chain's CDR3 is CASSFDNEQFF. The CDR3 DNA is TGCGCCAGCAGCTTTGACAATGAGCAGTTCTTC. The chain is built from TRBV5-1 and TRBJ2-1, with no clear D. Per the germline V gene, CDR1 is SGHRS and CDR2 is YFSETQ. This CDR3 region has 11 residues. V was clipped by 2 bases and J by 5 bases, with 2 bases between them. The full variable domain, rest sourced from reference TRBV5-1 and TRBJ2-1, is KAGVTQTPRYLIKTRGQQVTLSCSPISGHRSVSWYQQTPGQGLQFLFEYFSETQRNKGNFPGRFSGRQFSNSRSEMNVSTLELGDSALYLCASSFDNEQFFGPGTRLTVL.